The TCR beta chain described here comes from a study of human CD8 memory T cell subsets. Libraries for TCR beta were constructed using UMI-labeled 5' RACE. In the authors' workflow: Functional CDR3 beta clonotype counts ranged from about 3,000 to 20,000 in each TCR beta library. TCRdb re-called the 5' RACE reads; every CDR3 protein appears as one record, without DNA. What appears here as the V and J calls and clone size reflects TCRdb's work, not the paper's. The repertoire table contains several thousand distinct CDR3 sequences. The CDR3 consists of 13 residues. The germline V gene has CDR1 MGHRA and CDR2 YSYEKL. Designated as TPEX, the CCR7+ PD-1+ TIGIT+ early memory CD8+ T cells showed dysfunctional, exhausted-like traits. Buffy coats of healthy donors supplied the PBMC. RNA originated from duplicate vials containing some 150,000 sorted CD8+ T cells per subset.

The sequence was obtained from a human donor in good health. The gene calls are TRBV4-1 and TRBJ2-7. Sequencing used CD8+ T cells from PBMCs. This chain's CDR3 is CASSQGEEREQYF.